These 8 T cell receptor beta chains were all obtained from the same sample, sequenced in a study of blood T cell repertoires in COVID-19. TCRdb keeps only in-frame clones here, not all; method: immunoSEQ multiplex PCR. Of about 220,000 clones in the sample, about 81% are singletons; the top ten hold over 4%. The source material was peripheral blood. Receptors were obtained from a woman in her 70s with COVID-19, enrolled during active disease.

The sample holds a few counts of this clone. CDR3 amino acids: CASSLRRDSPLHF. The CDR3 bases are TGTGCCAGCAGTTTACGCCGGGATTCACCCCTCCACTTT. V usage is TRBV12-3 or TRBV12-4 and J usage is TRBJ1-6; D unclear. Trimming stripped 2 bases from V and 8 bases from J, with 7 bases between. This CDR3 spans 13 amino acids.

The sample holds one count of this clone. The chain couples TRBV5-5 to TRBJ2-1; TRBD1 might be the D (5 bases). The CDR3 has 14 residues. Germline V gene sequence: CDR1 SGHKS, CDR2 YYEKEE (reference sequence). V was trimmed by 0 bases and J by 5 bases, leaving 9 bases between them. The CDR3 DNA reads TGTGCCAGCAGCTTGGTTCAGGGAAACAATGAGCAGTTCTTC. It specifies CASSLVQGNNEQFF.

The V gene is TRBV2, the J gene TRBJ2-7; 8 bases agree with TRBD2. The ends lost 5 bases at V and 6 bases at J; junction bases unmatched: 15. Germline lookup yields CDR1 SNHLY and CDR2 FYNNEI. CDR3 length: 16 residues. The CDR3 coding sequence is TGTGCCAGCAGTCTATCCGGGACTAGGACTTTGGGCGAGCAGTACTTC. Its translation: CASSLSGTRTLGEQYF.

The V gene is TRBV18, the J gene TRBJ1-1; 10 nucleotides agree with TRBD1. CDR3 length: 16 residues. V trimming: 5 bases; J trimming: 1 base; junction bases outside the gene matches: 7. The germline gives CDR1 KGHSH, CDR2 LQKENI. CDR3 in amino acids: CASSTGQGGSNTEAFF. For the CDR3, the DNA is TGTGCCAGCTCAACCGGACAGGGGGGATCGAACACTGAAGCTTTCTTT.

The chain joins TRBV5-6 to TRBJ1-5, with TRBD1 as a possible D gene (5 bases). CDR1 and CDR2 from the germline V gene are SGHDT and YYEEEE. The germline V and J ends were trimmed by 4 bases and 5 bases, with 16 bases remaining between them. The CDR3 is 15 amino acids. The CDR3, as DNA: TGTGCCAGCAGCCAAGGGACGGGGGGTTATCAGCCCCAGCATTTT. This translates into CASSQGTGGYQPQHF.

The CDR3 here is CASRPQGVSYEQYF. The CDR3 nucleotides read TGCGCCAGCAGGCCCCAGGGGGTCTCCTACGAGCAGTACTTC. The rearrangement links TRBV5-1 to TRBJ2-7, with TRBD1 matching 7 bases. Germline values: CDR1 SGHRS, CDR2 YFSETQ. V gave up 5 bases and J gave up 0 bases; unmatched junction bases: 5. This CDR3 region has 14 residues.

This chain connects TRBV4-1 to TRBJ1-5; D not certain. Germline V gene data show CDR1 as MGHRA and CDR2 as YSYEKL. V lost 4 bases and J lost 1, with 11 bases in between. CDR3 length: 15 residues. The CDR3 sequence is CASSPARGSNQPQHF. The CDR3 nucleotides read TGCGCCAGCAGCCCCGCCCGAGGCAGCAATCAGCCCCAGCATTTT.

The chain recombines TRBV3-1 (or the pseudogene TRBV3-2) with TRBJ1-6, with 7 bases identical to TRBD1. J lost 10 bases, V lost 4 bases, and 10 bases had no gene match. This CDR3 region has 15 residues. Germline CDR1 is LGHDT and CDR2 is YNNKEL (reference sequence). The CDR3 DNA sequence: TGTGCCAGCAGCCTCTATCGACAGGGAAACTCACCCCTCCACTTT. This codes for CASSLYRQGNSPLHF.